This record concerns one T cell receptor beta chain sequence. Antigen: not known. Both 60 Vbeta primers and 13 Jbeta primers went into the PCR. TCRdb's copy holds only in-frame clones and misses some; the assay was immunoSEQ multiplex PCR. Altogether 60,000 to 75,000 clones are present, 55% to 75% being singletons, with the ten largest covering over 10%. The entry originates in a study of cytomegalovirus exposure and HLA in healthy donors. Broader study findings: TCR beta V- and J-gene trimming was later associated with a missense DCLRE1C variant. Likely technical artifact: a cluster of highly shared sequence variants. Later work found most CMV-associated TCR beta chains apparently HLA-restricted.

The J segment lost 5 bases and the V segment lost 0 bases, leaving 11 bases of the junction unmatched. The germline V gene encodes CDR1 WNHNN and CDR2 SYGVQD (reference sequence). The CDR3 is made up of 17 amino acids. The chain uses TRBV10-1 and TRBJ2-5; the match to TRBD2 covers 8 bases. The sample comprised PBMCs. This TCR came from a woman aged 35 to 49 in good health and CMV-seropositive. CDR3 protein: CASSESGAGGTSETQYF. CDR3 nucleotide sequence: TGCGCCAGCAGTGAGTCGGGGGCGGGGGGTACGTCGGAGACCCAGTACTTC.